This T cell receptor (beta chain) was documented in a study of cytomegalovirus exposure and HLA in healthy donors. Study-wide background: An early data release held 79 million or so unique TCRs from HLA-typed donors. Study outcomes and limitations: A few V segments could not be told apart, such as TRBV6-2 and TRBV6-3, and were left out. An analysis done earlier found most TCR beta V segments productive about 90% or about 30% of the time.

Per germline, CDR1 LNHDA and CDR2 SQIVND (reference sequence). The V and J ends lost 3 bases and 3 bases respectively, with 8 bases between them. This CDR3 has 13 amino acids. As regards this clone: Its specificity is not known.

PCR primers comprised 60 Vbeta and 13 Jbeta primers. The repertoire was sequenced with immunoSEQ multiplex PCR; TCRdb's copy has only in-frame clones and lacks some. The sample contains over 90,000 clones, 70% to 90% of which appear only once. Though probably carrying unrecorded immune exposures, donors were nominally healthy at sampling. This receptor was taken from a man between 40 and 49 years old in good health and CMV-seronegative. This chain connects TRBV19 to TRBJ1-2; D perhaps matches TRBD1 (5 bases). Material: PBMCs. Here the CDR3 reads CASSITGYYGYTF. The CDR3 coding sequence is TGTGCCAGTAGTATCACAGGCTACTATGGCTACACCTTC. The whole variable domain, remainder taken from reference TRBV19 and TRBJ1-2, is DGGITQSPKYLFRKEGQNVTLSCEQNLNHDAMYWYRQDPGQGLRLIYYSQIVNDFQKGDIAEGYSVSREKKESFPLTVTSAQKNPTAFYLCASSITGYYGYTFGSGTRLTVV.